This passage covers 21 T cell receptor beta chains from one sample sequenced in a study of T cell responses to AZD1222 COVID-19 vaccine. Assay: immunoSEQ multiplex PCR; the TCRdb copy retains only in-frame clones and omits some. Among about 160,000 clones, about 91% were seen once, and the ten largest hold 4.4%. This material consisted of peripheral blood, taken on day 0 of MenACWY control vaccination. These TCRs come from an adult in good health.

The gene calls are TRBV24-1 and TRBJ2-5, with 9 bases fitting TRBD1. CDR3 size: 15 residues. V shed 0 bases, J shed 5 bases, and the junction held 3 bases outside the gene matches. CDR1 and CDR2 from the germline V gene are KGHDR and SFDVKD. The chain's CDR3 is CATSDLGTGSETQYF. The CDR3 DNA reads TGTGCCACCAGTGATTTGGGGACAGGGAGCGAGACCCAGTACTTC.

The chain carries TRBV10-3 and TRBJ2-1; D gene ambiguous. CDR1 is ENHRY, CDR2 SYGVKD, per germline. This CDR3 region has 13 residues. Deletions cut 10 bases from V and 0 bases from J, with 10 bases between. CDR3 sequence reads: CATRLSSYNEQFF. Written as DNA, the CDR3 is TGTGCCACTAGACTTAGCTCCTACAATGAGCAGTTCTTC.

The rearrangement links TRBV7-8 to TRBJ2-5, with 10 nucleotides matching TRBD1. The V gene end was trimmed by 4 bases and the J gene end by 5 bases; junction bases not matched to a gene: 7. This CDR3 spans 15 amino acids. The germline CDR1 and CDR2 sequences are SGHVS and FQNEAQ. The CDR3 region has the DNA TGTGCCAGCAGCTCCCGGGACAGGGGAGGGGAGACCCAGTACTTC. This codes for CASSSRDRGGETQYF. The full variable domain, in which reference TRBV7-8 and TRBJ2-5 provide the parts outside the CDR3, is GAGVSQSPRYKVAKRGQDVALRCDPISGHVSLFWYQQALGQGPEFLTYFQNEAQLDKSGLPSDRFFAERPEGSVSTLKIQRTQQEDSAVYLCASSSRDRGGETQYFGPGTRLLVL.

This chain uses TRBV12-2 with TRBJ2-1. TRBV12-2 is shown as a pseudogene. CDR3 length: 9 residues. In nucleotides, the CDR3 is TGTGCAAGTCGCCCACCTCAGTTCTTC. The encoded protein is CASRPPQFF.

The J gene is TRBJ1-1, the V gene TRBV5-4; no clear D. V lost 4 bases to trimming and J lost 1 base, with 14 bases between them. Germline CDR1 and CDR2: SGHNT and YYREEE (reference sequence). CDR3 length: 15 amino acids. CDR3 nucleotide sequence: TGTGCCAGCAGCCCTCGGACCGGGGAGAACACTGAAGCTTTCTTT. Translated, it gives CASSPRTGENTEAFF.

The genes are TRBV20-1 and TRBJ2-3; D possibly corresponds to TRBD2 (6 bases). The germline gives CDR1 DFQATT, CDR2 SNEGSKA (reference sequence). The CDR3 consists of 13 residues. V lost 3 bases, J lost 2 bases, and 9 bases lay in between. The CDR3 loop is CSASSGTTDTQYF. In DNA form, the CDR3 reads TGCAGTGCTAGTAGCGGAACCACAGATACGCAGTATTTT.

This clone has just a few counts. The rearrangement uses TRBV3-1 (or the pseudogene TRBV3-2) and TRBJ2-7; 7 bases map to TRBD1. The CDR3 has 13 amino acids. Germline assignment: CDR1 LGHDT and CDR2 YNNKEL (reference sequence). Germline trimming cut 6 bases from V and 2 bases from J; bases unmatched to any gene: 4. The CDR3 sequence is CASSHRGPYEQYF. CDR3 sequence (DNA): TGTGCCAGCAGTCACAGGGGCCCCTACGAGCAGTACTTC.

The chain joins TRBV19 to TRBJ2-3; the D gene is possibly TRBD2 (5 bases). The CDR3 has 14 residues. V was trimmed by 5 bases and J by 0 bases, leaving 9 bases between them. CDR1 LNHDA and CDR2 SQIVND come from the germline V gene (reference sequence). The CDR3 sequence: CASSPGGSTDTQYF. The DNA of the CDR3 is TGTGCCAGTAGTCCGGGCGGGAGCACAGATACGCAGTATTTT.

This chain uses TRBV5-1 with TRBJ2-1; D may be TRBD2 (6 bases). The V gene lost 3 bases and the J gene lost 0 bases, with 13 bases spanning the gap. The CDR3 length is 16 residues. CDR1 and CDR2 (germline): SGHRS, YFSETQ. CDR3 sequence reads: CASSSAGGVSYNEQFF. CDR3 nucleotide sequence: TGCGCCAGCAGCTCAGCGGGCGGGGTCTCCTACAATGAGCAGTTCTTC.

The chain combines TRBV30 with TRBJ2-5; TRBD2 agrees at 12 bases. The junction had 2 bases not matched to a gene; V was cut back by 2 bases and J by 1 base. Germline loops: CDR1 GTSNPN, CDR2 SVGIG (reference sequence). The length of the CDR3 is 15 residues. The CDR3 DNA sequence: TGTGCCTGGAGTCGGACTAGCGGGGTCCAAGAGACCCAGTACTTC. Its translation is CAWSRTSGVQETQYF.

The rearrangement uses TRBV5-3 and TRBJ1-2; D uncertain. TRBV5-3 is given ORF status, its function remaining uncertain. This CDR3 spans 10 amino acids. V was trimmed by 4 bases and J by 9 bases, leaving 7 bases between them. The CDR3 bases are TGTGCCAGAAGCCCCCAAAGCTACACCTTC. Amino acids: CARSPQSYTF.

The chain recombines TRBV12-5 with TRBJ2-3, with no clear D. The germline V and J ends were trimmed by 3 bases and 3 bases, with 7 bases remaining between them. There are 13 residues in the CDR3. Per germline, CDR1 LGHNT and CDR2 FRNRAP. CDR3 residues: CASGFRETDTQYF. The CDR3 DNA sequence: TGTGCTAGTGGTTTCCGCGAGACAGATACGCAGTATTTT.

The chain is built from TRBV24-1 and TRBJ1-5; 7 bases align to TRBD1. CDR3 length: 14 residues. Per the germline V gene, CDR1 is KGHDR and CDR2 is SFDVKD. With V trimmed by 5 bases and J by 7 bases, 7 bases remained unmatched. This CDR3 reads CATSGRGQEQPQHF. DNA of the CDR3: TGTGCCACCAGTGGTAGGGGGCAGGAACAGCCCCAGCATTTT.

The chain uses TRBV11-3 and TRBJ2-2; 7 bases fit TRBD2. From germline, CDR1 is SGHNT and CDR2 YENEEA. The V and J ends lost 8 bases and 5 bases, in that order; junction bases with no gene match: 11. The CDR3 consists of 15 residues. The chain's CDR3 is CASSPGREMTGELFF. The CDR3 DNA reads TGTGCCAGCTCCCCGGGGCGGGAGATGACCGGGGAGCTGTTTTTT. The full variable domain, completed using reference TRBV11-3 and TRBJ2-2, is EAGVVQSPRYKIIEKKQPVAFWCNPISGHNTLYWYLQNLGQGPELLIRYENEEAVDDSQLPKDRFSAERLKGVDSTLKIQPAELGDSAVYLCASSPGREMTGELFFGEGSRLTVL.

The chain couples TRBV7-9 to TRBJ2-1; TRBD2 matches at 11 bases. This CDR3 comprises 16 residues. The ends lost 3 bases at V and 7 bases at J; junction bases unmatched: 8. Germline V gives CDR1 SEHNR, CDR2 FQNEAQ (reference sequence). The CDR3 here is CASSFLAGGLVNEQFF. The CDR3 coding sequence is TGTGCCAGCAGCTTCCTAGCGGGAGGCTTAGTGAATGAGCAGTTCTTC.

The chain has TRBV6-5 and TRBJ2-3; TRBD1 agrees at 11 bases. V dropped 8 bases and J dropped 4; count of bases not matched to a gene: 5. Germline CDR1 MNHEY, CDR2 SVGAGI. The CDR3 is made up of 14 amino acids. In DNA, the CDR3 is TGTGCCAGCCTAAGGGACAGGGGGTCAGATACGCAGTATTTT. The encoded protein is CASLRDRGSDTQYF.

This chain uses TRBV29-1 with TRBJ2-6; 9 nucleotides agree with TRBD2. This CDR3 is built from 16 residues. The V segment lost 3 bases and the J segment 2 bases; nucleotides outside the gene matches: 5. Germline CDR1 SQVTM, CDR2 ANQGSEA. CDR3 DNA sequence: TGCAGCGTTGACGTAGCGGGAGAGCCTGGGGCCAACGTCCTGACTTTC. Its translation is CSVDVAGEPGANVLTF.

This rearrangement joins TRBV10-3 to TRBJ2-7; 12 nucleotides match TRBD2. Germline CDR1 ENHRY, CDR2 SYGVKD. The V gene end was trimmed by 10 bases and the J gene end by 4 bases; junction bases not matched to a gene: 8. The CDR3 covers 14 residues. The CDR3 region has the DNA TGTGCCACCCAGACTAGCGGGAGTCAGTACGAGCAGTACTTC. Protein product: CATQTSGSQYEQYF.

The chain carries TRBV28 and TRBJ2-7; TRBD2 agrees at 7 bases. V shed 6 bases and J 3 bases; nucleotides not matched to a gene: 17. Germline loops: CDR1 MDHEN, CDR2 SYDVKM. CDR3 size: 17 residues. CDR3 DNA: TGTGCCAGCAGCCCCGCTCCGGGAGGCCGCTTGAACTACGAGCAGTACTTC. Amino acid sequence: CASSPAPGGRLNYEQYF.

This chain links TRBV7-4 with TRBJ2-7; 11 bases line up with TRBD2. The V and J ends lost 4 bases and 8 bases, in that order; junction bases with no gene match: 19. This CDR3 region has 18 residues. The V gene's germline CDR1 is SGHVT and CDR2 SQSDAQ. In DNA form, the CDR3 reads TGTGCCAGCAGCTCCGTCCTAATAGCGGGAGGGAACCCTACGCAGCAGTACTTC. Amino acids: CASSSVLIAGGNPTQQYF.

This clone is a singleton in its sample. The CDR3, as DNA: TGTGCCAGCAGCTCCTGGGGGGGAGGGCCATCCGGGGAGCTGTTTTTT. Translated: CASSSWGGGPSGELFF. The chain carries TRBV7-8 and TRBJ2-2; 7 bases are a match to TRBD2. This CDR3 has 16 residues. Per germline, CDR1 SGHVS and CDR2 FQNEAQ. Trimming at V came to 4 bases and at J to 6 bases, leaving 11 bases not matched to a gene. Drawing the rest from reference TRBV7-8 and TRBJ2-2, the complete variable domain is GAGVSQSPRYKVAKRGQDVALRCDPISGHVSLFWYQQALGQGPEFLTYFQNEAQLDKSGLPSDRFFAERPEGSVSTLKIQRTQQEDSAVYLCASSSWGGGPSGELFFGEGSRLTVL.